The T cell receptor (beta chain) described here comes from a study of T-cell memory formation after mild COVID-19. In the study overall: TCR clusters mostly belonged to single donors.

TCRdb analysed the 5' RACE reads with MiXCR anew, one entry per CDR3 protein. The sample lists about 88,000 distinct CDR3 sequences, nearly 25% occurring once. This clonotype appeared a few times. What it recognizes is unknown. V shed 4 bases, J shed 4 bases, and the junction held 7 bases outside the gene matches. This CDR3 is 15 amino acids long. Germline-derived CDR1 and CDR2 are MNHEY and SVGAGI. General study points: Some clones that responded turned up in pre-infection memory, which suggests that cross-reactive memory joined in. Of the contracting clones, CD4+ ones lay mainly in CM and EM, and CD8+ ones in EMRA. For second-wave clones that peaked at day 37, SARS-CoV-2 specificity went unverified.

The receptor comes from a man between 18 and 29 years old who had mild COVID-19 (a few samples of this study predate the infection). Cell type and time point are not known. The rearrangement links TRBV6-5 to TRBJ1-2; 9 bases fit TRBD1. Sequenced input: PBMCs or a T cell subset sorted from them (not recorded which). In DNA form, the CDR3 reads TGTGCCAGCAGTTGCGGACAGGGGTGGTGCTATGGCTACACCTTC. Residues: CASSCGQGWCYGYTF.